The TCR beta chain described here comes from a study of T cell changes during pregnancy in multiple sclerosis (dated by TCRdb to about 2019). In the study overall: Changes in the T cell repertoire over the course of pregnancy were examined in this study in women with multiple sclerosis.

Including the terminal cysteine and phenylalanine, the CDR3 comprises 14 residues. Kept here is only the CDR3 DNA, which spans 42 bases and is read in frame from base 1. The CDR1 and CDR2 encoded by the germline V gene are KGHSH and LQKENI. Trimmed from V: 3 bases; trimmed from J: 6 bases; junction bases lacking a gene match: 3. With respect to this clone: What antigen it recognizes has not been identified. No quality values exist for individual bases; no much larger clone is one base distant.

The method behind the library was the immunoSEQ multiplex PCR assay. TCRdb mirrors the immuneACCESS table, restricted to in-frame sequences. Some clones are absent from its copies; in checked studies, under half trace to an unresolved V gene, and the reason for the others is unknown. For this sample the table gives roughly 100,000 clones, of which less than 95% were detected only once. The ten largest clones take up around 1.6% of the sample. The receptor chain draws on TRBV18 and TRBJ2-2; 8 central bases correspond to TRBD1. Sequences were derived from peripheral blood, sampled before pregnancy. This receptor was identified in a female donor with multiple sclerosis, enrolled in a pregnancy study. The DNA sequence reads TGTGCCAGCTCACCGGACAGGGCGGCCGGGGAGCTGTTTTTT. It translates as CASSPDRAAGELFF.